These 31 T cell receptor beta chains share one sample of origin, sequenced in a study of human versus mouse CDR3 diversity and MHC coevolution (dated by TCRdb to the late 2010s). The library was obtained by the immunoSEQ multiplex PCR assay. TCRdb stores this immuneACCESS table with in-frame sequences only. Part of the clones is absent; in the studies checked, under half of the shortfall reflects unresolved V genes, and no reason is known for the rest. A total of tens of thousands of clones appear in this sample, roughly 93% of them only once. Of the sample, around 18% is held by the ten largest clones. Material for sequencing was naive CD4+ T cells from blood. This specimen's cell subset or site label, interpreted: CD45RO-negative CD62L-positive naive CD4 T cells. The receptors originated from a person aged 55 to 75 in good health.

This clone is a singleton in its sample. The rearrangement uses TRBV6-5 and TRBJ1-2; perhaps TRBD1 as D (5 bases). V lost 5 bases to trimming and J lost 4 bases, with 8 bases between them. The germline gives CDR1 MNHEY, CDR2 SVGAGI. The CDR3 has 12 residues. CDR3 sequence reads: CASSTGIYGYTF. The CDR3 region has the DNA TGTGCCAGCAGTACAGGAATCTATGGCTACACCTTC.

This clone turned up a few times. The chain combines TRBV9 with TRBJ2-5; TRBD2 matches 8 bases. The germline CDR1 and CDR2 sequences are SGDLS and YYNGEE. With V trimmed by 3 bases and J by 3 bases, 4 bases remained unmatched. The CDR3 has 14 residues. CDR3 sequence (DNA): TGTGCCAGCAGCGCTCCGCGGGGGGAAGAGACCCAGTACTTC. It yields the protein CASSAPRGEETQYF.

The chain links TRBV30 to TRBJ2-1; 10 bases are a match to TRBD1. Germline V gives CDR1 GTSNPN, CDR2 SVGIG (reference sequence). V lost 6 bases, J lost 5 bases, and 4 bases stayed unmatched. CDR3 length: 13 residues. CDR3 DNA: TGTGCCTGTCCGGGACAGGGGAACAATGAGCAGTTCTTC. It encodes CACPGQGNNEQFF.

The CDR3 is CASSQGLAGEGRNIQYF. In DNA form, the CDR3 reads TGCGCCAGCAGCCAGGGACTAGCGGGAGAAGGGAGAAACATTCAGTACTTC. This chain links TRBV5-1 with TRBJ2-4; TRBD2 matches 14 bases. Germline CDR1 and CDR2: SGHRS and YFSETQ. V was clipped by 4 bases and J by 6 bases; unmatched bases: 9. The length of the CDR3 is 17 residues.

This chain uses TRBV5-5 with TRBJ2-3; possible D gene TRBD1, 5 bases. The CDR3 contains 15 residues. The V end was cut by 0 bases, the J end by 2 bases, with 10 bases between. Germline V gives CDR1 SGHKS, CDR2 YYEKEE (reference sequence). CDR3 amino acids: CASSLGPTVTDTQYF. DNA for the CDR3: TGTGCCAGCAGCTTGGGCCCGACAGTCACAGATACGCAGTATTTT. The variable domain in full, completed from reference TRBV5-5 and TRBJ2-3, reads DAGVTQSPTHLIKTRGQQVTLRCSPISGHKSVSWYQQVLGQGPQFIFQYYEKEERGRGNFPDRFSARQFPNYSSELNVNALLLGDSALYLCASSLGPTVTDTQYFGPGTRLTVL.

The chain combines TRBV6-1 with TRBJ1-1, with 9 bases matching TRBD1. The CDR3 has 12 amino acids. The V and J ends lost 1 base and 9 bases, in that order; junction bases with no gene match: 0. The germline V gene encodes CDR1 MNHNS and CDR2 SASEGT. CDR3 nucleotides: TGTGCCAGCAGTGAAGACAGGGGGCAAGCTTTCTTT. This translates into CASSEDRGQAFF.

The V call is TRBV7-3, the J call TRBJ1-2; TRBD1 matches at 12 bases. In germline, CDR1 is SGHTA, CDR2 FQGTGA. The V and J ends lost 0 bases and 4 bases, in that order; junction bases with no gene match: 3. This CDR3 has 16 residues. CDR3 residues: CASSLTGQGAAYGYTF. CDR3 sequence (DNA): TGTGCCAGCAGCTTAACGGGACAGGGGGCGGCCTATGGCTACACCTTC.

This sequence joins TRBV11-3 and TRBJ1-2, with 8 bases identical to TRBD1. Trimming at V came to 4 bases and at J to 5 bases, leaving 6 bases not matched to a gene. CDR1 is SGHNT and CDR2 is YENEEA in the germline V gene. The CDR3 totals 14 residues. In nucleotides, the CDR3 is TGTGCCAGCAGCTGGGGACAGGTGGGATATGGCTACACCTTC. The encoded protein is CASSWGQVGYGYTF.

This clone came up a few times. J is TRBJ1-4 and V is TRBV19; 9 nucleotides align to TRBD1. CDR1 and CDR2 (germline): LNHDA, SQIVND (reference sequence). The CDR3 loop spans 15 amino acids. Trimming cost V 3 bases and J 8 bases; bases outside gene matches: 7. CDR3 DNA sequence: TGTGCCAGTAGTATTGACAGGGGGTTGAAAGAAAAACTGTTTTTT. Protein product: CASSIDRGLKEKLFF.

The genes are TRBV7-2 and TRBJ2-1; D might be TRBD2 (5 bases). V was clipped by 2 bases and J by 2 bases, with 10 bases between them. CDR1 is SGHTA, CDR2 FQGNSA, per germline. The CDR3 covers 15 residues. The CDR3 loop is CASSLIPGTYNEQFF. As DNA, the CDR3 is TGTGCCAGCAGCTTAATCCCGGGGACCTACAATGAGCAGTTCTTC.

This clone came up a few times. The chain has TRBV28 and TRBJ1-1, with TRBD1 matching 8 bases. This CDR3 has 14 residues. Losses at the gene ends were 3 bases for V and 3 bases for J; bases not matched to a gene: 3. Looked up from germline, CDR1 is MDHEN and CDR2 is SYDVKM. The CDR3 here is CASSLGQVDTEAFF. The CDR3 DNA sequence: TGTGCCAGCAGTTTGGGACAGGTAGACACTGAAGCTTTCTTT.

This CDR3 reads CASSWAQETQYF. DNA of the CDR3: TGTGCCAGCAGTTGGGCGCAAGAGACCCAGTACTTC. The rearrangement links TRBV2 to TRBJ2-5; D uncertain. From germline, CDR1 is SNHLY and CDR2 FYNNEI. Trimming took 5 bases from V and 2 from J, leaving 6 bases between them. The CDR3 runs to 12 residues.

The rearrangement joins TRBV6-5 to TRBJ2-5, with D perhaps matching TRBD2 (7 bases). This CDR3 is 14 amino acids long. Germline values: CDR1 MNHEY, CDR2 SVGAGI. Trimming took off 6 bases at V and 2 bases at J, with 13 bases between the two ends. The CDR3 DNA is TGTGCCAGCAGCCCCGGGGGGCGGCAAGAGACCCAGTACTTC. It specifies CASSPGGRQETQYF.

CDR3 amino acids: CASSVLGLVNEKLFF. CDR3 coding DNA: TGTGCCAGCAGCGTATTGGGCCTGGTTAATGAAAAACTGTTTTTT. V usage is TRBV9 and J usage is TRBJ1-4; the D is unclear. Trimming stripped 1 base from V and 4 bases from J, with 11 bases between. The CDR3 has 15 amino acids. Germline V gene data show CDR1 as SGDLS and CDR2 as YYNGEE.

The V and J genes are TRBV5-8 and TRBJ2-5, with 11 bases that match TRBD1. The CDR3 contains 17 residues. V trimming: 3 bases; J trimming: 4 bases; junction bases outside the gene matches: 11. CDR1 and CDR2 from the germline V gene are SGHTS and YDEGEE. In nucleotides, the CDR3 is TGTGCCAGCAGCTCGGACAGGGGGCCCAATAGGGGAGAGACCCAGTACTTC. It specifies CASSSDRGPNRGETQYF.

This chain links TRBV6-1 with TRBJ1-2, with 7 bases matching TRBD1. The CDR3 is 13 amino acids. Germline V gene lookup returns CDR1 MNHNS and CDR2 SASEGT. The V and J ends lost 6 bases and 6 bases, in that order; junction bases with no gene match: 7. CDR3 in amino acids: CASRTDRNNGYTF. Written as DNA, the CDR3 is TGTGCCAGCAGAACGGACAGGAACAATGGCTACACCTTC.

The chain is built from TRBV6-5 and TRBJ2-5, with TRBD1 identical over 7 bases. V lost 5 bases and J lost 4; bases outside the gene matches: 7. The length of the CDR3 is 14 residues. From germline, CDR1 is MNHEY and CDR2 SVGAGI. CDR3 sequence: CASSPDRVAETQYF. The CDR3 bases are TGTGCCAGCAGTCCCGACAGGGTGGCAGAGACCCAGTACTTC.

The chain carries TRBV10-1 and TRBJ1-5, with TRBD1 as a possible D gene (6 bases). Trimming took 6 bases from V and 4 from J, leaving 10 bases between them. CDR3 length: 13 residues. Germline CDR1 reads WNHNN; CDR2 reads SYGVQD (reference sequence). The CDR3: CASSPTGNQPQHF. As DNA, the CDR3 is TGCGCCAGCAGCCCCACAGGGAATCAGCCCCAGCATTTT.

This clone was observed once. CDR3 DNA sequence: TGTGCCAGCACCCTAAGGGTGGCGGGCGGTGCCGATGAGCAGTTCTTC. Its protein product is CASTLRVAGGADEQFF. V and J are TRBV9 and TRBJ2-1; D is perhaps TRBD2 (5 bases). V dropped 6 bases and J dropped 8 bases, with 24 bases sitting between them. Per the germline V gene, CDR1 is SGDLS and CDR2 is YYNGEE. The CDR3 extends over 16 amino acids.

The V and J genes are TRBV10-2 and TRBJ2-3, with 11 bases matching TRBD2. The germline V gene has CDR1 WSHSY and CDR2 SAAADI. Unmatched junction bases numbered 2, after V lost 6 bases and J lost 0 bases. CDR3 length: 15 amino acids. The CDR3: CASSWTSGSTDTQYF. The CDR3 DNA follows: TGCGCCAGCAGCTGGACTAGCGGGAGCACAGATACGCAGTATTTT.

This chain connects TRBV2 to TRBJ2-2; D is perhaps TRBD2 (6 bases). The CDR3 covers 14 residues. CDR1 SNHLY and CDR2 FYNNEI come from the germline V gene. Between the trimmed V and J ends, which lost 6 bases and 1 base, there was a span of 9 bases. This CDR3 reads CASSRERNTGELFF. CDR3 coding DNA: TGTGCCAGCAGCCGGGAGAGGAACACCGGGGAGCTGTTTTTT. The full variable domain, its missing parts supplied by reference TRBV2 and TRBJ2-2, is EPEVTQTPSHQVTQMGQEVILRCVPISNHLYFYWYRQILGQKVEFLVSFYNNEISEKSEIFDDQFSVERPDGSNFTLKIRSTKLEDSAMYFCASSRERNTGELFFGEGSRLTVL.

This CDR3 is CASSPGTGNQPQHF. For the CDR3, the DNA is TGTGCCAGCAGCCCAGGGACAGGTAATCAGCCCCAGCATTTT. The chain links TRBV5-4 to TRBJ1-5; the match to TRBD1 covers 8 bases. Germline CDR1 and CDR2: SGHNT and YYREEE (reference sequence). The CDR3 contains 14 residues. Unmatched junction bases numbered 4, after V lost 4 bases and J lost 4 bases.

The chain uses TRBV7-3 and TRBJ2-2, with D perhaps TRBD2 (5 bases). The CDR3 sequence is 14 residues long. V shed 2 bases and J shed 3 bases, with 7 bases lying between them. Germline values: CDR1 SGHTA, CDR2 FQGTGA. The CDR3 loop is CASSLLRDTGELFF. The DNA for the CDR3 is TGTGCCAGCAGCTTATTGCGGGACACCGGGGAGCTGTTTTTT.

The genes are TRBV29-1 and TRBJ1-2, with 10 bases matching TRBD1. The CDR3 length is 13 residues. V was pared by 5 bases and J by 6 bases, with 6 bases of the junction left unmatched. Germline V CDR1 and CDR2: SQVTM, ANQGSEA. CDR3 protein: CSVLQTGGNGYTF. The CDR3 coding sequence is TGCAGCGTTCTCCAGACAGGGGGCAATGGCTACACCTTC.

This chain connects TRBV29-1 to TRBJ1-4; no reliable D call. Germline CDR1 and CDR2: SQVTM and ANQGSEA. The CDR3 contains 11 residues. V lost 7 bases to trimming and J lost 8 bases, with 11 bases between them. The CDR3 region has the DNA TGCAGCGGCGCCGAGGGAGAAAAACTGTTTTTT. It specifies CSGAEGEKLFF.

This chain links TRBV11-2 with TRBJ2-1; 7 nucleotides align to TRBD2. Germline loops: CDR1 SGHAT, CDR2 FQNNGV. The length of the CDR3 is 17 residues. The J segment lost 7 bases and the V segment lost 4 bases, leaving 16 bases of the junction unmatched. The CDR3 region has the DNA TGTGCCAGCAGCTCCGCGCCGGGACTAATGAGGAGAAATGAGCAGTTCTTC. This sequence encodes CASSSAPGLMRRNEQFF.

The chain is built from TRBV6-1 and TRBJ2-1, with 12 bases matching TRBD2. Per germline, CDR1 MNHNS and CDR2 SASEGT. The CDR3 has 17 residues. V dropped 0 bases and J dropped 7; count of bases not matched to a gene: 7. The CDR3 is CASSEALLAGGANEQFF. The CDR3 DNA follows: TGTGCCAGCAGTGAAGCGCTTCTAGCGGGAGGGGCGAATGAGCAGTTCTTC.

The DNA of the CDR3 is TGTGCCAGCAGCTTGGGACTAGCGGGAGAGCACGAGCAGTACTTC. This sequence encodes CASSLGLAGEHEQYF. The V gene is TRBV7-6, the J gene TRBJ2-7; the match to TRBD2 covers 14 bases. Germline V CDR1 and CDR2: SGHVS, FNYEAQ. Losses at the gene ends were 3 bases for V and 5 bases for J; bases not matched to a gene: 3. The CDR3 sequence is 15 residues long. The whole variable domain, filled in from reference TRBV7-6 and TRBJ2-7, reads GAGVSQSPRYKVTKRGQDVALRCDPISGHVSLYWYRQALGQGPEFLTYFNYEAQQDKSGLPNDRFSAERPEGSISTLTIQRTEQRDSAMYRCASSLGLAGEHEQYFGPGTRLTVT.

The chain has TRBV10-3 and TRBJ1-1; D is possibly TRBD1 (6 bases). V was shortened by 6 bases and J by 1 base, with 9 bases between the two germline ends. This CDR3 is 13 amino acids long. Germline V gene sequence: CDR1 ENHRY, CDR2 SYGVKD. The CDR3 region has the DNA TGTGCCATCAGATTGACAGGGAACACTGAAGCTTTCTTT. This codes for CAIRLTGNTEAFF.

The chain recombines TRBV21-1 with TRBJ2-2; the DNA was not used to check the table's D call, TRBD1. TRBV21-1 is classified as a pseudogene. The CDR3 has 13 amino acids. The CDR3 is CASSKGPPGELFF. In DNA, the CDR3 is TGTGCCAGCAGCAAAGGGCCTCCCGGGGAGCTGTTTTTT.

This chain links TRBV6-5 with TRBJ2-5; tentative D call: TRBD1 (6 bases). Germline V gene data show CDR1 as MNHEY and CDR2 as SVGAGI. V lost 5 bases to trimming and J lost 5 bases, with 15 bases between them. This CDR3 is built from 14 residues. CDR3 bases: TGTGCCAGCAGTCCTAGGGGGTACTGGGAGACCCAGTACTTC. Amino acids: CASSPRGYWETQYF.